Shown below are 19 T cell receptor beta chains from a single sample sequenced in a study of blood T cell repertoires in COVID-19. Some clones are missing from TCRdb's copy, which holds only in-frame ones; the method was immunoSEQ multiplex PCR. The data show under 150,000 clones, 85% to 90% seen once. Sequencing was performed on peripheral blood. These receptors were taken from a man in his fifties or sixties with active or convalescent COVID-19.

This clone was detected once. The chain recombines TRBV5-6 with TRBJ2-7; tentative D call: TRBD1 (6 bases). V lost 1 base and J lost 2, with 7 bases in between. Germline lookup yields CDR1 SGHDT and CDR2 YYEEEE. The CDR3 is made up of 13 amino acids. The CDR3 DNA reads as TGTGCCAGCAGCTTGACAGGGACCTACGAGCAGTACTTC. Its protein is CASSLTGTYEQYF.

V is TRBV19 and J is TRBJ2-7, with D uncertain. CDR3 length: 12 residues. Trimming stripped 6 bases from V and 5 bases from J, with 11 bases between. The germline V gene encodes CDR1 LNHDA and CDR2 SQIVND (reference sequence). For the CDR3, the DNA is TGTGCCAGTAGCTTGACGGAGAACGAGCAGTACTTC. Its translation is CASSLTENEQYF. Variable domain in full (rest from reference TRBV19 and TRBJ2-7): DGGITQSPKYLFRKEGQNVTLSCEQNLNHDAMYWYRQDPGQGLRLIYYSQIVNDFQKGDIAEGYSVSREKKESFPLTVTSAQKNPTAFYLCASSLTENEQYFGPGTRLTVT.

This clone was picked up many times. The junction differs from germline at one of its ends, possibly a read error. This chain joins TRBV6-1 and TRBJ2-7, with 11 positions matching TRBD2. In germline, CDR1 is MNHNS, CDR2 SASEGT. This CDR3 region has 17 residues. Here the CDR3 reads CASSKAGGLAASYEQYF. The CDR3 DNA is TGTGCCAGCAGTAAAGCCGGGGGACTAGCGGCCTCCTACGAGCAGTACTTC.

The rearrangement uses TRBV27 and TRBJ1-2; D may be TRBD1 (5 bases). The CDR3 loop spans 14 amino acids. V was trimmed by 5 bases and J by 2 bases, leaving 12 bases between them. CDR1 is MNHEY and CDR2 is SMNVEV in the germline V gene (reference sequence). The CDR3 region has the DNA TGTGCCAGCAGTCCCCGAAGGGGCAACTATGGCTACACCTTC. Protein product: CASSPRRGNYGYTF.

This clone was picked up one time. The gene calls are TRBV19 and TRBJ1-5; TRBD1 aligns across 8 bases. Germline V lookup: CDR1 LNHDA, CDR2 SQIVND (reference sequence). This CDR3 has 14 residues. V lost 5 bases, J lost 6 bases, and 6 bases stayed unmatched. The CDR3 DNA is TGTGCCAGTAGTCTTTTCGGACAGGGTCAGCCCCAGCATTTT. Translation: CASSLFGQGQPQHF.

The chain uses TRBV18 and TRBJ2-7, with 10 bases aligning to TRBD1. Germline V gene data show CDR1 as KGHSH and CDR2 as LQKENI. The CDR3 runs 14 residues. The ends lost 3 bases at V and 3 bases at J; junction bases unmatched: 2. CDR3 in DNA: TGTGCCAGCTCACCCGGACAGGGGGACTACGAGCAGTACTTC. This translates into CASSPGQGDYEQYF. The whole variable domain, filled in from reference TRBV18 and TRBJ2-7, reads NAGVMQNPRHLVRRRGQEARLRCSPMKGHSHVYWYRQLPEEGLKFMVYLQKENIIDESGMPKERFSAEFPKEGPSILRIQQVVRGDSAAYFCASSPGQGDYEQYFGPGTRLTVT.

This clone was counted once. This chain links TRBV6-5 with TRBJ1-5, with 9 bases aligning to TRBD1. Trimming cost V 7 bases and J 6 bases; bases outside gene matches: 7. The CDR3 runs to 14 residues. Germline V gene sequence: CDR1 MNHEY, CDR2 SVGAGI. In DNA form, the CDR3 reads TGTGCCAGCACCCCGAGGACAGGGGTTCAGCCCCAGCATTTT. It specifies CASTPRTGVQPQHF.

The table lists this clone with a few counts. This chain links TRBV5-1 with TRBJ1-2; D gene uncertain. The CDR3 length is 13 residues. Germline lookup yields CDR1 SGHRS and CDR2 YFSETQ. Trimming cost V 0 bases and J 7 bases, with 10 bases left between them. The CDR3 coding sequence is TGCGCCAGCAGCTTGGATCGGGGAGGTGGCTACACCTTC. Encoded protein: CASSLDRGGGYTF.

This chain connects TRBV6-6 to TRBJ2-7, with TRBD2 matching 8 bases. Germline lookup yields CDR1 MNHNY and CDR2 SVGAGI (reference sequence). The CDR3 is 14 residues long. V shed 3 bases and J 3 bases; nucleotides not matched to a gene: 4. CDR3 amino acids: CASSYSGVIYEQYF. CDR3 nucleotides: TGTGCCAGCAGTTATAGCGGGGTGATCTACGAGCAGTACTTC.

This clone was seen a single time. V usage is TRBV2 and J usage is TRBJ1-5; D is ambiguous. V shed 6 bases and J shed 0 bases, with 6 bases lying between them. Germline CDR1 and CDR2: SNHLY and FYNNEI. There are 13 residues in the CDR3. CDR3 sequence (DNA): TGTGCCAGCAGCGGTTATAGCAATCAGCCCCAGCATTTT. Its translation: CASSGYSNQPQHF.

This clone occurred a few times. The V and J genes are TRBV6-6 and TRBJ2-7; 7 positions agree with TRBD1. The CDR3 loop spans 14 amino acids. Germline V gene sequence: CDR1 MNHNY, CDR2 SVGAGI (reference sequence). V gave up 6 bases and J gave up 4 bases; unmatched junction bases: 9. Here the CDR3 DNA reads TGTGCCAGCAGAACAGGGGCCGTTAATTACGAGCAGTACTTC. This gives the protein CASRTGAVNYEQYF.

This clone was counted once. This chain joins TRBV7-6 and TRBJ1-1; D is ambiguous. The germline gives CDR1 SGHVS, CDR2 FNYEAQ. Trimming removed 2 bases at V and 1 base at J, with 8 bases between. CDR3 length equals 14 residues. The CDR3 here is CASSLRGPNTEAFF. CDR3 in DNA: TGTGCCAGCAGCTTAAGAGGGCCGAACACTGAAGCTTTCTTT. The full variable domain, in which reference TRBV7-6 and TRBJ1-1 provide the parts outside the CDR3, is GAGVSQSPRYKVTKRGQDVALRCDPISGHVSLYWYRQALGQGPEFLTYFNYEAQQDKSGLPNDRFSAERPEGSISTLTIQRTEQRDSAMYRCASSLRGPNTEAFFGQGTRLTVV.

J is TRBJ2-7 and V is TRBV28, with 15 positions matching TRBD2. The ends lost 5 bases at V and 1 base at J; junction bases unmatched: 9. This CDR3 has 18 residues. Germline loops: CDR1 MDHEN, CDR2 SYDVKM. CDR3 coding DNA: TGTGCCAGCAGTCGAAATGGACTAGCGGGAGGGCGATCCTACGAGCAGTACTTC. It yields the protein CASSRNGLAGGRSYEQYF.

This clone was found a few times. The gene calls are TRBV19 and TRBJ2-5; the match to TRBD1 covers 8 bases. Germline V gives CDR1 LNHDA, CDR2 SQIVND (reference sequence). The CDR3 has 14 amino acids. V shed 6 bases, J shed 2 bases, and the junction held 5 bases outside the gene matches. CDR3 sequence: CASRDRATQETQYF. CDR3 bases: TGTGCCAGTAGGGACAGGGCAACGCAAGAGACCCAGTACTTC.

This clone has only one observation. The gene calls are TRBV6-5 and TRBJ1-1; TRBD1 is a possible D gene (5 bases). The germline V and J ends were trimmed by 4 bases and 7 bases, with 16 bases remaining between them. From germline, CDR1 is MNHEY and CDR2 SVGAGI. This CDR3 is built from 14 residues. CDR3 protein: CASSWAGDVNEAFF. The CDR3 coding sequence is TGTGCCAGCAGTTGGGCGGGGGATGTGAATGAAGCTTTCTTT.

This CDR3 reads CASTAGTSPTYEQYF. The CDR3 DNA sequence: TGTGCCAGTACAGCCGGGACTAGCCCGACCTACGAGCAGTACTTC. The rearrangement joins TRBV19 to TRBJ2-7, with 9 nucleotides matching TRBD2. Germline V gives CDR1 LNHDA, CDR2 SQIVND (reference sequence). J was trimmed by 2 bases and V by 7 bases; bases with no gene match: 9. The CDR3 is 15 residues long.

This clone has just one count. The chain combines TRBV18 with TRBJ1-4; tentative D call: TRBD1 (5 bases). V lost 3 bases and J 5 bases, leaving 16 bases between the germline ends. The CDR3 contains 16 residues. CDR1 KGHSH and CDR2 LQKENI come from the germline V gene. CDR3 coding DNA: TGTGCCAGCTCACCCCTCCAACCGGGGGTCAATGAAAAACTGTTTTTT. This gives the protein CASSPLQPGVNEKLFF.

The rearrangement links TRBV6-5 to TRBJ2-1; D gene ambiguous. Germline V gene data show CDR1 as MNHEY and CDR2 as SVGAGI. This CDR3 is 14 amino acids long. V was trimmed by 4 bases and J by 5 bases, leaving 12 bases between them. CDR3 in DNA: TGTGCCAGCAGTTTTAGGAGACCGAACAATGAGCAGTTCTTC. As protein: CASSFRRPNNEQFF.

The chain couples TRBV5-8 to TRBJ2-5; TRBD2 matches 7 bases. The CDR3 is 15 residues long. CDR1 is SGHTS and CDR2 is YDEGEE in the germline V gene. J was trimmed by 4 bases and V by 1 base; bases with no gene match: 7. The CDR3 region has the DNA TGTGCCAGCAGCTTGTTGTTTGGGGGGGGAGAGACCCAGTACTTC. Its protein product is CASSLLFGGGETQYF.